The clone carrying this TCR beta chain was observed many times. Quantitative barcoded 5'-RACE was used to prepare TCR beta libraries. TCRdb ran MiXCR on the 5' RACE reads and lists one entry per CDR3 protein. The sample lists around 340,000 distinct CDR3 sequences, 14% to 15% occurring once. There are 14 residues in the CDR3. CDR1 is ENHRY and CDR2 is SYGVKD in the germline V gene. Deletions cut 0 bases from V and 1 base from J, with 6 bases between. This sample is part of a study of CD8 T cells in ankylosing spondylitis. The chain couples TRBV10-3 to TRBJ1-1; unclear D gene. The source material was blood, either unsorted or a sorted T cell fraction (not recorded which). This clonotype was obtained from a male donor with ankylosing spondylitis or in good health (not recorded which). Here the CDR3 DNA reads TGTGCCATCAGTGAGTCGCCGGGGAACACTGAAGCTTTCTTT. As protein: CAISESPGNTEAFF.